This T cell receptor (beta chain) is drawn from a study of T cells in Graves' hyperthyroidism and ophthalmopathy. Study-level findings and limits: Most thyroid clonotypes that were expanded above 0.001 also turned up in blood.

V was cut by 5 bases and J by 6 bases, with 14 bases left in between. Per the germline V gene, CDR1 is SGHAT and CDR2 is FQDESV (reference sequence). CDR3 size: 14 residues. Amplification yielded TCR beta CDR3 regions, with RNA transcripts as the source. When the TCR CDR3 underwent first-round RT-PCR, the HTBI primer set was used. MiXCR, applied by TCRdb to the multiplex PCR reads, yields one record per CDR3 protein. The data show over 650,000 distinct CDR3 sequences, 15% to 20% seen once. With regard to this clonotype: Its target is not known.

Hyperthyroidism was newly diagnosed in patients aged 18 to 65 (duration under 2 months). A patient was excluded if there was uncontrolled infection, other autoimmune disease, pregnancy or lactation. Each diagnosis was grounded in clinical symptoms, serum thyroxine and TRAb, thyroid ultrasound, and orbital computed tomography. The receptor was isolated from a man younger than 30 with Graves' hyperthyroidism. The V call is TRBV11-1, the J call TRBJ2-1; D is possibly TRBD2 (5 bases). Sequencing used blood. CDR3 sequence reads: CASSPRYTSNEQFF. CDR3 in DNA: TGTGCCAGCAGCCCGCGGTACACTAGCAATGAGCAGTTCTTC. The full variable domain, its missing parts supplied by reference TRBV11-1 and TRBJ2-1, is EAEVAQSPRYKITEKSQAVAFWCDPISGHATLYWYRQILGQGPELLVQFQDESVVDDSQLPKDRFSAERLKGVDSTLKIQPAELGDSAMYLCASSPRYTSNEQFFGPGTRLTVL.